Following are 32 T cell receptor beta chains from one sample sequenced in a study of blood T cell repertoires in COVID-19 (dated by TCRdb to 2018 to 2021). Library creation used the immunoSEQ multiplex PCR assay. The immuneACCESS repertoire file appears here via TCRdb, limited to in-frame rearrangements. These files lack a portion of the clones; in checked studies, under half of the deficit traces to unresolved V genes, and the cause of the others is not known. Across this sample there are 130,000 or so clones, with about 80% seen only once. Of the sample, just under 25% is held by the ten largest clones. The sample consisted of peripheral blood. The source of these receptors is a human donor in a cohort sampled during active COVID-19.

V usage is TRBV5-1 and J usage is TRBJ2-5; tentative D call: TRBD2 (7 bases). The germline gives CDR1 SGHRS, CDR2 YFSETQ. V was trimmed by 4 bases and J by 1 base, leaving 14 bases between them. The CDR3 totals 15 residues. As DNA, the CDR3 is TGCGCCAGCAGCGGAGGGGGGGCCCTCCAAGAGACCCAGTACTTC. Its translation is CASSGGGALQETQYF.

V usage is TRBV28 and J usage is TRBJ1-2; maybe TRBD1 (5 bases). CDR3 size: 14 residues. V lost 5 bases and J lost 6, with 16 bases in between. Germline V CDR1 and CDR2: MDHEN, SYDVKM. The CDR3 reads CASSDWGREDGYTF. The CDR3, as DNA: TGTGCCAGCAGTGATTGGGGCAGGGAGGATGGCTACACCTTC.

The chain links TRBV7-2 to TRBJ2-2; D remains unclear. This CDR3 is 14 amino acids long. CDR1 is SGHTA and CDR2 is FQGNSA in the germline V gene. V was shortened by 5 bases and J by 1 base, with 8 bases between the two germline ends. CDR3 in amino acids: CASSPRQNTGELFF. DNA of the CDR3: TGTGCCAGCAGCCCAAGACAGAACACCGGGGAGCTGTTTTTT. The full variable domain, rest sourced from reference TRBV7-2 and TRBJ2-2, is GAGVSQSPSNKVTEKGKDVELRCDPISGHTALYWYRQSLGQGLEFLIYFQGNSAPDKSGLPSDRFSAERTGGSVSTLTIQRTQQEDSAVYLCASSPRQNTGELFFGEGSRLTVL.

The V and J genes are TRBV5-1 and TRBJ2-3; D is perhaps TRBD2 (6 bases). Between the trimmed V and J ends, which lost 4 bases and 2 bases, there was a span of 17 bases. The CDR3 has 16 residues. The germline CDR1 and CDR2 sequences are SGHRS and YFSETQ. The CDR3 DNA reads TGCGCCAGCAGCAACCGGGACTTCGATAACACAGATACGCAGTATTTT. Translating gives CASSNRDFDNTDTQYF.

The chain couples TRBV3-1 (or the pseudogene TRBV3-2) to TRBJ2-2; D might be TRBD1 (6 bases). V lost 4 bases to trimming and J lost 7 bases, with 10 bases between them. The CDR3 sequence is 13 residues long. CDR1 is LGHDT, CDR2 YNNKEL, per germline (reference sequence). In DNA, the CDR3 is TGTGCCAGCAGCCCAGGGGCGATCGGGGAGCTGTTTTTT. Protein sequence: CASSPGAIGELFF.

This rearrangement joins TRBV5-6 to TRBJ1-3, with a weak D call TRBD1 (6 bases). The CDR3 has 15 amino acids. Trimming took 2 bases from V and 0 from J, leaving 9 bases between them. Germline V gives CDR1 SGHDT, CDR2 YYEEEE. The CDR3 DNA reads TGTGCCAGCAGCTTTAGGGGGAACTCTGGAAACACCATATATTTT. It translates to CASSFRGNSGNTIYF.

The V call is TRBV18, the J call TRBJ2-2; TRBD1 is a possible D gene (6 bases). Germline CDR1 KGHSH, CDR2 LQKENI. Trimming shortened V by 0 bases and J by 3 bases, and 8 bases separated the two germline ends. The CDR3 is 15 amino acids. The CDR3 here is CASSPPNRDTGELFF. The CDR3 nucleotides read TGTGCCAGCTCACCACCGAACAGGGACACCGGGGAGCTGTTTTTT.

J is TRBJ2-7 and V is TRBV3-1 (or the pseudogene TRBV3-2); D not resolved. Germline V CDR1 and CDR2: LGHDT, YNNKEL (reference sequence). CDR3 length: 13 residues. The germline V and J ends were trimmed by 0 bases and 4 bases, with 7 bases remaining between them. CDR3 sequence (DNA): TGTGCCAGCAGCCAAGATCGGCGGTACGAGCAGTACTTC. Translated, it gives CASSQDRRYEQYF.

The rearrangement uses TRBV6-5 and TRBJ1-1, with D unresolved. V lost 6 bases and J lost 3, with 11 bases in between. Germline CDR1 is MNHEY and CDR2 is SVGAGI. The CDR3 is made up of 13 amino acids. CDR3 coding DNA: TGTGCCAGCAGGCGATCCCGTTACACTGAAGCTTTCTTT. This codes for CASRRSRYTEAFF.

This chain uses TRBV4-3 with TRBJ1-2, with 7 bases identical to TRBD1. The CDR3 is 15 residues long. The trim removed 2 bases at V and 6 bases at J, leaving 9 bases unmatched. Germline V gene lookup returns CDR1 LGHNA and CDR2 YSLEER. The CDR3 DNA reads TGCGCCAGCAGCCAACTTACAGGGGCTGGTAATGGCTACACCTTC. It translates to CASSQLTGAGNGYTF.

The chain couples TRBV7-2 to TRBJ1-4; 9 bases match TRBD1. J gave up 7 bases and V 6 bases, and 9 bases lay outside the gene matches. Germline V gene sequence: CDR1 SGHTA, CDR2 FQGNSA. The CDR3 is made up of 15 amino acids. CDR3 amino acids: CASSPYRGLGEKLFF. The CDR3 region has the DNA TGTGCCAGCAGTCCCTACAGGGGGCTGGGTGAAAAACTGTTTTTT.

V is TRBV20-1 and J is TRBJ1-2; D uncertain. The germline V gene has CDR1 DFQATT and CDR2 SNEGSKA (reference sequence). The CDR3 runs to 11 residues. Trimming removed 4 bases at V and 1 base at J, with 4 bases between. CDR3 bases: TGCAGTGCTACCTTTAACTATGGCTACACCTTC. It codes for CSATFNYGYTF.

The chain recombines TRBV29-1 with TRBJ2-1, with D tentatively TRBD2 (7 bases). This CDR3 spans 14 amino acids. V lost 7 bases and J 3 bases, leaving 16 bases between the germline ends. The germline V gene encodes CDR1 SQVTM and CDR2 ANQGSEA. CDR3 amino acids: CSARGGKGYNEQFF. The CDR3 DNA reads as TGCAGCGCCAGGGGAGGGAAGGGCTACAATGAGCAGTTCTTC.

This clone has just one count. The chain is built from TRBV4-2 and TRBJ2-1; D is undetermined. V dropped 0 bases and J dropped 6 bases, with 12 bases sitting between them. The germline CDR1 and CDR2 sequences are LGHNA and YNFKEQ. The CDR3 contains 15 residues. CDR3 coding DNA: TGTGCCAGCAGCCAAGACGCTAACCCGTCCAATGAGCAGTTCTTC. Amino acid sequence: CASSQDANPSNEQFF.

The V gene is TRBV18, the J gene TRBJ2-2; unclear D gene. There are 16 residues in the CDR3. V gave up 6 bases and J gave up 4 bases, with 18 bases separating them. Germline V lookup: CDR1 KGHSH, CDR2 LQKENI. The CDR3 DNA reads TGTGCCAGCTCTCCTCAACCCCCGGGTGGCACCGGGGAGCTGTTTTTT. Translating it yields CASSPQPPGGTGELFF.

For the CDR3, the DNA is TGTGCCAGTAGTCCAGAGGGAGGGGTCACCTATGGCTACACCTTC. Amino acid sequence: CASSPEGGVTYGYTF. The chain carries TRBV19 and TRBJ1-2; D might be TRBD1 (5 bases). CDR3 length equals 15 residues. V was cut by 5 bases and J by 4 bases, with 17 bases left in between. CDR1 and CDR2 (germline): LNHDA, SQIVND (reference sequence).

The rearrangement uses TRBV10-3 and TRBJ2-1, with 8 positions matching TRBD2. The CDR3 is made up of 15 amino acids. The V segment lost 10 bases and the J segment 9 bases; nucleotides outside the gene matches: 17. Germline V gives CDR1 ENHRY, CDR2 SYGVKD. The CDR3 coding sequence is TGTGCCACTCGCGTGGGAGCGGGAGATAGTAGTGAGCAGTTCTTC. Its protein product is CATRVGAGDSSEQFF.

This sequence joins TRBV7-9 and TRBJ2-3; TRBD2 matches at 8 bases. The CDR3 is made up of 16 amino acids. Trimming took 5 bases from V and 1 from J; bases not matched to a gene: 8. The germline V gene has CDR1 SEHNR and CDR2 FQNEAQ (reference sequence). The CDR3 DNA reads TGTGCCAGCAGCATAAGTAGCGGGAAAGGCACAGATACGCAGTATTTT. The encoded protein is CASSISSGKGTDTQYF. Full variable domain (remainder filled in from reference TRBV7-9 and TRBJ2-3): DTGVSQNPRHKITKRGQNVTFRCDPISEHNRLYWYRQTLGQGPEFLTYFQNEAQLEKSRLLSDRFSAERPKGSFSTLEIQRTEQGDSAMYLCASSISSGKGTDTQYFGPGTRLTVL.

The chain employs TRBV10-3 and TRBJ1-1; 7 nucleotides match TRBD1. The CDR3 runs to 17 residues. Germline CDR1 reads ENHRY; CDR2 reads SYGVKD. With 3 bases clipped from V and 0 bases from J, the junction kept 10 bases outside the gene matches. The CDR3 nucleotides read TGTGCCATCAGTGACGGGAACGGCAGGGGGATGAACACTGAAGCTTTCTTT. This sequence encodes CAISDGNGRGMNTEAFF.

The CDR3 protein is CASSMEYFRADTQYF. CDR3 coding DNA: TGTGCCAGCAGTATGGAGTATTTTCGGGCAGATACGCAGTATTTT. This rearrangement joins TRBV14 to TRBJ2-3; D is unclear. The CDR3 runs to 15 residues. The germline CDR1 and CDR2 sequences are SGHDN and FVKESK. V lost 6 bases and J lost 4, with 17 bases in between.

The gene calls are TRBV5-6 and TRBJ2-1; no firm D call. V shed 0 bases and J shed 5 bases, with 12 bases lying between them. Germline V CDR1 and CDR2: SGHDT, YYEEEE. CDR3 length equals 15 residues. The CDR3 reads CASSLVSQVNNEQFF. The CDR3 DNA reads TGTGCCAGCAGCTTGGTCTCCCAGGTTAACAATGAGCAGTTCTTC.

V gene TRBV2 combines with J gene TRBJ2-3, with 16 bases identical to TRBD2. The V segment lost 3 bases and the J segment 0 bases; nucleotides outside the gene matches: 3. Germline-derived CDR1 and CDR2 are SNHLY and FYNNEI. The CDR3 has 18 residues. CDR3 nucleotide sequence: TGTGCCAGCAGTGAGGGACTAGCGGGGGGGACTAGCACAGATACGCAGTATTTT. Amino acids: CASSEGLAGGTSTDTQYF.

This sequence joins TRBV18 and TRBJ2-3, with a possible D match to TRBD1 (6 bases). The CDR3 has 14 residues. Deletions cut 4 bases from V and 0 bases from J, with 8 bases between. Germline V CDR1 and CDR2: KGHSH, LQKENI. In DNA form, the CDR3 reads TGTGCCAGCTCACTAGACAGGAGCACAGATACGCAGTATTTT. Its translation is CASSLDRSTDTQYF.

The chain couples TRBV27 to TRBJ2-1, with 8 bases identical to TRBD2. This CDR3 has 17 amino acids. The junction had 10 bases not matched to a gene; V was cut back by 1 base and J by 5 bases. CDR1 and CDR2 from the germline V gene are MNHEY and SMNVEV (reference sequence). The CDR3 nucleotides are TGTGCCAGCAGTTTATTTCCCCCGGGGGGGCCCGACAATGAGCAGTTCTTC. Its translation is CASSLFPPGGPDNEQFF.

The rearrangement joins TRBV7-3 to TRBJ2-5, with TRBD1 identical over 8 bases. The CDR3 has 15 amino acids. V gave up 2 bases and J gave up 5 bases; unmatched junction bases: 7. CDR1 is SGHTA, CDR2 FQGTGA, per germline. CDR3 sequence (DNA): TGTGCCAGCAGCTTACGGGGACAGGTCGATGAGACCCAGTACTTC. It is translated as CASSLRGQVDETQYF.

In its sample, this clone was seen many times. The chain couples TRBV5-1 to TRBJ2-2, with D perhaps TRBD1 (6 bases). From germline, CDR1 is SGHRS and CDR2 YFSETQ. V was shortened by 3 bases and J by 1 base, with 13 bases between the two germline ends. The CDR3 contains 16 residues. The CDR3 spells CASSSRGQLNTGELFF. The CDR3 DNA follows: TGCGCCAGCAGCTCCCGGGGACAACTGAACACCGGGGAGCTGTTTTTT. Full variable domain (rest looked up from reference TRBV5-1 and TRBJ2-2): KAGVTQTPRYLIKTRGQQVTLSCSPISGHRSVSWYQQTPGQGLQFLFEYFSETQRNKGNFPGRFSGRQFSNSRSEMNVSTLELGDSALYLCASSSRGQLNTGELFFGEGSRLTVL.

For the CDR3, the DNA is TGTGCCAGCAGTTCTCCTTATTCACCCCTCCACTTT. Its protein is CASSSPYSPLHF. The chain uses TRBV2 and TRBJ1-6; D remains unclear. Germline V gives CDR1 SNHLY, CDR2 FYNNEI. This CDR3 contains 12 residues. V dropped 5 bases and J dropped 8 bases, with 7 bases sitting between them.

The chain uses TRBV12-5 and TRBJ1-1, with 10 positions matching TRBD1. V was clipped by 0 bases and J by 3 bases; unmatched bases: 13. The CDR3 sequence is 19 residues long. Germline V gene data show CDR1 as LGHNT and CDR2 as FRNRAP. The CDR3 DNA is TGTGCTAGTGGTTTGGTAAGGAGGGGTTTTGGGACAGGGGACACTGAAGCTTTCTTT. This sequence encodes CASGLVRRGFGTGDTEAFF.

This chain links TRBV5-1 with TRBJ1-1; D remains unclear. Germline assignment: CDR1 SGHRS and CDR2 YFSETQ. The CDR3 sequence is 12 residues long. With 0 bases removed from V and 9 bases from J, the gap between germline ends came to 9 bases. The CDR3 reads CASSLGEAQAFF. In DNA, the CDR3 is TGCGCCAGCAGCTTGGGCGAGGCCCAAGCTTTCTTT. The full variable domain, completed using reference TRBV5-1 and TRBJ1-1, is KAGVTQTPRYLIKTRGQQVTLSCSPISGHRSVSWYQQTPGQGLQFLFEYFSETQRNKGNFPGRFSGRQFSNSRSEMNVSTLELGDSALYLCASSLGEAQAFFGQGTRLTVV.

The chain joins TRBV4-2 to TRBJ1-2; D may be TRBD1 (5 bases). The germline V gene has CDR1 LGHNA and CDR2 YNFKEQ. Trimming cost V 1 base and J 2 bases, with 11 bases left between them. The CDR3 is 15 amino acids. DNA for the CDR3: TGTGCCAGCAGCCAAGCAGGGATCTTAAACTATGGCTACACCTTC. Its protein product is CASSQAGILNYGYTF.

The chain uses TRBV27 and TRBJ1-2, with TRBD1 identical over 12 bases. CDR1 MNHEY and CDR2 SMNVEV come from the germline V gene (reference sequence). With 6 bases clipped from V and 7 bases from J, the junction kept 9 bases outside the gene matches. This CDR3 has 15 residues. The CDR3 sequence is CASRKPGQGASGYTF. The CDR3 DNA sequence: TGTGCCAGCAGGAAACCGGGACAGGGGGCCTCTGGCTACACCTTC.

Remarks on this clone: The germline gene is not matched at one end of the junction; a read error may be the cause. This sequence joins TRBV3-1 (or the pseudogene TRBV3-2) and TRBJ1-2; 10 bases match TRBD1. This CDR3 is built from 15 residues. Germline V lookup: CDR1 LGHDT, CDR2 YNNKEL (reference sequence). CDR3 sequence reads: CASSQAGQGVYGYTF. The CDR3, as DNA: TGTGCCAGCAGTCAAGCCGGACAGGGGGTCTATGGCTACACCTTC.